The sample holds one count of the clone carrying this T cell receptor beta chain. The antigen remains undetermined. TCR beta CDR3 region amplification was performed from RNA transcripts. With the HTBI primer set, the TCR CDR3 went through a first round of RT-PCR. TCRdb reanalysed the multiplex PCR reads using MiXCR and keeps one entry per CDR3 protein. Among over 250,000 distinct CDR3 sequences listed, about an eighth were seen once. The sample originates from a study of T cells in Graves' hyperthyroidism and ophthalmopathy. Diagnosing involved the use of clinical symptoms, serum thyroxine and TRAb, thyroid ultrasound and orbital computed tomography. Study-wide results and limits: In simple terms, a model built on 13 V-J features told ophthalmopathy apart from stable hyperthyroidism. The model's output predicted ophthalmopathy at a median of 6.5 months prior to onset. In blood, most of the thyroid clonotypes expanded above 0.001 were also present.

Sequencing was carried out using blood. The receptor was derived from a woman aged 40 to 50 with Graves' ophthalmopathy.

CDR3 sequence (DNA): TGTGCCAGCAGTTACTCGGATAGCGGGGGGGCCTTAGATACGCAGTATTTT. Protein product: CASSYSDSGGALDTQYF. The rearrangement joins TRBV6-9 to TRBJ2-3; TRBD2 aligns across 11 bases. The junction had 10 bases not matched to a gene; V was cut back by 3 bases and J by 5 bases. Germline V CDR1 and CDR2: MNHGY, SVAAGI. This CDR3 is 17 amino acids long.